Sequencing of this TCR beta chain was carried out in a study of technical replicates of blood from a handful of donors. V was clipped by 8 bases and J by 4 bases, with 18 bases between them. Per the germline V gene, CDR1 is MDHEN and CDR2 is SYDVKM. This CDR3 has 15 residues. Produced via immunoSEQ multiplex PCR; TCRdb's table is partial and in-frame only. In the table there are under 100,000 clones, approximately 95% of which are singletons. J is TRBJ2-4 and V is TRBV28; perhaps TRBD2 as D (7 bases). The sequenced material came from T cells isolated from PBMCs. This receptor was identified in a human donor in good health. CDR3 in amino acids: CASVTGGPTKNIQYF. The CDR3 bases are TGTGCCAGCGTCACGGGGGGCCCCACAAAAAACATTCAGTACTTC.